This TCR beta chain was identified in a study of blood T cell repertoires in COVID-19 (dated by TCRdb to 2018 to 2021). With regard to the full study: Collaborator samples came from the United States, Italy and Spain and covered acute and convalescent phases of COVID-19. Nearly every sample came with metadata listing a de-identified subject ID, COVID-19 status, age in years and sex. The repertoires were released in a freely available public database intended as a resource for research on the immune response to SARS-CoV-2. HLA class I and class II types, where available, came from metadata supplied by the sample provider rather than from assay-based typing. The material from the prospective study consisted of cDNA or gDNA derived from T cells, B-cell-depleted T cells, or PBMCs. The dataset comprised deeply sampled blood TCRbeta repertoires from subjects exposed to, actively infected with, or recovered from COVID-19. The samples were drawn from the first 160 participants of the ongoing ImmuneRACE study and from about 1,200 subjects provided by 6 global collaborators.

Participants in the prospective study were enrolled through a virtual design, were aged about 18 to 100 years, and lived in 20 to 30 United States geographic areas. Cohort assignment in the prospective study relied on participant-reported clinical history from a screening survey and a study questionnaire. Each participant in the prospective study had whole blood, serum and a nasopharyngeal or oropharyngeal swab collected by mobile phlebotomists. Over a 2-month period, participants in the prospective study had the option of providing additional blood draws and questionnaires. Blood samples from the prospective study were shipped frozen or at room temperature prior to DNA extraction. TCRbeta CDR3 regions were amplified from genomic DNA by means of the immunoSEQ Assay, a bias-controlled multiplex PCR. The study's processing was this. The number of nucleated cells in each sample was estimated from the amplification of reference gene primers within the assay. Sequence reads were collapsed and filtered to measure the absolute abundance of every unique TCRbeta CDR3 rearrangement. For each sample, productive Simpson clonality was calculated by taking the square root of Simpson's diversity index across productive rearrangements. Drawn from immuneACCESS, this table holds only the in-frame rearrangements with V and J called that TCRdb kept. Clones are partly lost; checked studies trace under half to an unresolved V gene and leave the rest unexplained. The D gene and trimming were derived from the DNA, and the V and J assignments and clone size from that table. The sample table contains roughly 300,000 clones; only one count was recorded for approximately 86% of them. The ten largest account for roughly 4.2% of the sample.

Concerning this clone: Its recognized antigen is unknown. No quality values exist for individual bases; no much larger clone is one base distant.

Study-wide conclusions, independent of this receptor: The amount of clinical and demographic metadata varied by source and participant and was provided uncurated.

This TCR was recovered from a woman aged 40 to 55 with acute COVID-19. The specimen sequenced was PBMCs or T cells enriched from blood (not recorded which).

The sequenced DNA: TGTGCCAGCAGTTCTTCTAGCGGGAGGGCCTACGAGCAGTACTTC. It translates to CASSSSSGRAYEQYF. Recombination joined TRBV28 with TRBJ2-7; 12 bases in between match TRBD2. The germline V and J ends show losses of 4 bases and 2 bases respectively, and no gene match explains 3 bases of the junction. The CDR3 has 15 amino acids, counting the end cysteine and phenylalanine. The DNA shown is the 45-base CDR3, in frame from base 1. CDR1 and CDR2, looked up from the germline V gene, are MDHEN and SYDVKM.